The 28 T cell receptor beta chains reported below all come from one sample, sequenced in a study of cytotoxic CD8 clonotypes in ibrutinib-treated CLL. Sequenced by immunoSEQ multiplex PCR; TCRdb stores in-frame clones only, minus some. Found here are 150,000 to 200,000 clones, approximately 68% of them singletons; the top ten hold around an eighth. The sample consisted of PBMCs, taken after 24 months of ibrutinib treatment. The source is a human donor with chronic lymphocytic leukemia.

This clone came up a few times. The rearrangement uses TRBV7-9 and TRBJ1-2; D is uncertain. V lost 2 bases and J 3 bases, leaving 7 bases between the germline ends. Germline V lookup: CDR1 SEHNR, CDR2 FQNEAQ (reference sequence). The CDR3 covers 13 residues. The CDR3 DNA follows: TGTGCCAGCAGCTTAATTGGAGACTATGGCTACACCTTC. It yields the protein CASSLIGDYGYTF.

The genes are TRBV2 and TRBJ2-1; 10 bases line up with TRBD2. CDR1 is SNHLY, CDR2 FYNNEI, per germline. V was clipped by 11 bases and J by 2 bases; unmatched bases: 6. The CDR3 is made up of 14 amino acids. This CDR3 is CAVPSGGPYNEQFF. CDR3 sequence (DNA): TGTGCCGTCCCTAGCGGGGGTCCCTACAATGAGCAGTTCTTC.

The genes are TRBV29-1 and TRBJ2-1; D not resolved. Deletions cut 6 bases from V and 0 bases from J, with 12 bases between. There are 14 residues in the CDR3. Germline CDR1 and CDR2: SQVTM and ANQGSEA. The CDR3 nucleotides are TGCAGCGTCCCCATCGAGAACTCCTACAATGAGCAGTTCTTC. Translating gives CSVPIENSYNEQFF.

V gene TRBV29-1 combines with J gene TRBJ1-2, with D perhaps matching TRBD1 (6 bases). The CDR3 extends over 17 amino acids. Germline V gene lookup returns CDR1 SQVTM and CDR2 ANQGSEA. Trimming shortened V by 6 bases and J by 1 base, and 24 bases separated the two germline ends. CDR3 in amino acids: CSVDKLNQGWSNYGYTF. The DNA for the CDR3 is TGCAGCGTCGATAAGTTAAACCAGGGGTGGAGTAACTATGGCTACACCTTC. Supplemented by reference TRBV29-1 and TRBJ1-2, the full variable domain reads SAVISQKPSRDICQRGTSLTIQCQVDSQVTMMFWYRQQPGQSLTLIATANQGSEATYESGFVIDKFPISRPNLTFSTLTVSNMSPEDSSIYLCSVDKLNQGWSNYGYTFGSGTRLTVV.

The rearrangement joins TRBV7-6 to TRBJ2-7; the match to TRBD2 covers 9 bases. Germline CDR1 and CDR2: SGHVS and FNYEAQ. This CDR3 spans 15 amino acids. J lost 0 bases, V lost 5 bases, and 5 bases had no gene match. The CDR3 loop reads CASSLDSGSSYEQYF. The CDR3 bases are TGTGCCAGCAGCCTCGATAGCGGGAGCTCCTACGAGCAGTACTTC. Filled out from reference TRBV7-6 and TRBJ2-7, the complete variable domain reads GAGVSQSPRYKVTKRGQDVALRCDPISGHVSLYWYRQALGQGPEFLTYFNYEAQQDKSGLPNDRFSAERPEGSISTLTIQRTEQRDSAMYRCASSLDSGSSYEQYFGPGTRLTVT.

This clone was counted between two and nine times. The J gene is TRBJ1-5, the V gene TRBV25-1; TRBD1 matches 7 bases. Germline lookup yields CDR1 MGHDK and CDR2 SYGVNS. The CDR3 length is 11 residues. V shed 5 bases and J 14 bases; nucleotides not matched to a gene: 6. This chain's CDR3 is CASSSGGREHF. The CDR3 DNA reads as TGTGCCAGCAGTTCAGGGGGAAGGGAGCATTTT.

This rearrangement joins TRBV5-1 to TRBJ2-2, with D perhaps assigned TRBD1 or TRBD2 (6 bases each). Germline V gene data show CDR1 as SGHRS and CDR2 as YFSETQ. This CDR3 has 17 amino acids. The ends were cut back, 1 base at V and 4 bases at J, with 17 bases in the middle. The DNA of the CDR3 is TGCGCCAGCAGCTTGCCGCGGGACACTCGAGGCACCGGGGAGCTGTTTTTT. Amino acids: CASSLPRDTRGTGELFF.

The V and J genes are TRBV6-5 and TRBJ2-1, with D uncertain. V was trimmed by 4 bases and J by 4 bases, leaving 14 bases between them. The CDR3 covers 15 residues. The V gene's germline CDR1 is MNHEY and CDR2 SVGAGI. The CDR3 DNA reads TGTGCCAGCAGTTGGGATTGGAGTGGTTACAATGAGCAGTTCTTC. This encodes CASSWDWSGYNEQFF.

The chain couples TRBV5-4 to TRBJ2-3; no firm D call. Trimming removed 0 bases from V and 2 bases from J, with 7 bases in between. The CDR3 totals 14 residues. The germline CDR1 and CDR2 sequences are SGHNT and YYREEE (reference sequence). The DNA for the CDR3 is TGTGCCAGCAGCTTGGGGGTATACACAGATACGCAGTATTTT. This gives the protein CASSLGVYTDTQYF.

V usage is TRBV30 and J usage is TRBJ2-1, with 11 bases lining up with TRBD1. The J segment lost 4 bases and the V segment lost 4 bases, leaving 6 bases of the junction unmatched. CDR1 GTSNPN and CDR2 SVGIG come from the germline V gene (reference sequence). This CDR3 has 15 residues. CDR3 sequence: CAWTPDRGLYNEQFF. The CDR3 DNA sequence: TGTGCCTGGACCCCGGACAGGGGGCTATACAATGAGCAGTTCTTC.

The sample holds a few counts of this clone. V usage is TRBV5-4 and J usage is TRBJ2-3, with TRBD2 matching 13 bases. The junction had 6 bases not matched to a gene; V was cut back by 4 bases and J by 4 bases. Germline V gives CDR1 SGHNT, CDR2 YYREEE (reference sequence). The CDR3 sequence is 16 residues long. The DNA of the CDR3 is TGTGCCAGCAGCGCGAGGACTAGCGGGAGCTCAGATACGCAGTATTTT. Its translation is CASSARTSGSSDTQYF.

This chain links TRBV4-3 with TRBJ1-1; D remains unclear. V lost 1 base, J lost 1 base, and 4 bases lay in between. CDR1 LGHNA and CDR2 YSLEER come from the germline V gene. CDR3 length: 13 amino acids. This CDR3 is CASSQVRNTEAFF. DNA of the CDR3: TGCGCCAGCAGCCAAGTAAGGAACACTGAAGCTTTCTTT.

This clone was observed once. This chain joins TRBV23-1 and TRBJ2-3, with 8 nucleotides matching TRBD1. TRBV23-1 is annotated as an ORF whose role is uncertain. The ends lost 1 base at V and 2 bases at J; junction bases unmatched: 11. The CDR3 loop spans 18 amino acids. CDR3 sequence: CASSQCDRDRRNTDTQYF. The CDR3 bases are TGCGCCAGCAGTCAATGCGACCGGGACAGGCGGAACACAGATACGCAGTATTTT.

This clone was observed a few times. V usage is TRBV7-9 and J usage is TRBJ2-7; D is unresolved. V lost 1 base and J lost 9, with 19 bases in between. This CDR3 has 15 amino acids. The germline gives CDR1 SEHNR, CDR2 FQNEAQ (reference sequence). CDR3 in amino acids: CASSLERVTVLGQYF. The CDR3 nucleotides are TGTGCCAGCAGCTTAGAGCGCGTGACGGTCCTCGGGCAGTACTTC. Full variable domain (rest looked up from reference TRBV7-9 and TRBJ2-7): DTGVSQNPRHKITKRGQNVTFRCDPISEHNRLYWYRQTLGQGPEFLTYFQNEAQLEKSRLLSDRFSAERPKGSFSTLEIQRTEQGDSAMYLCASSLERVTVLGQYFGPGTRLTVT.

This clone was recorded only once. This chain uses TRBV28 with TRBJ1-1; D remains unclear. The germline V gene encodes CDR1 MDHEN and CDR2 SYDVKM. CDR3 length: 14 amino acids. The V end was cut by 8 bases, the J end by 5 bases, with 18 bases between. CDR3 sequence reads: CASGVPEGLTEAFF. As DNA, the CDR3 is TGTGCCAGCGGAGTACCCGAAGGGCTGACTGAAGCTTTCTTT.

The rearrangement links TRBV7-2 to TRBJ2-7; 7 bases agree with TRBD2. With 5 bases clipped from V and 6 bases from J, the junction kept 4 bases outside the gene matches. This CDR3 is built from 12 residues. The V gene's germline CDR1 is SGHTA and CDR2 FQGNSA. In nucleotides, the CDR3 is TGTGCCAGCAGCCTCTTAGCGGGCGAGCAGTACTTC. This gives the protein CASSLLAGEQYF.

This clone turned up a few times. CDR3 DNA: TGTGCCAGCAGTTCCGACACCAGGGTAGCGAACACCGGGGAGCTGTTTTTT. Translation gives CASSSDTRVANTGELFF. This chain uses TRBV27 with TRBJ2-2; D perhaps matches TRBD1 (5 bases). Trimming left V 4 bases short and J 0 bases short, with 15 bases between. The V gene's germline CDR1 is MNHEY and CDR2 SMNVEV (reference sequence). This CDR3 spans 17 amino acids.

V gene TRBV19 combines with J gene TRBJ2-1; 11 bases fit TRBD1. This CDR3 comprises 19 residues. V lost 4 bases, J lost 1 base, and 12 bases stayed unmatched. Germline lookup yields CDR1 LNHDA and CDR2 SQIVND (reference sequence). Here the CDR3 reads CASSRRTGGLVGSYNEQFF. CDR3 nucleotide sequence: TGTGCCAGTAGTAGGAGGACAGGGGGCCTAGTTGGGTCCTACAATGAGCAGTTCTTC.

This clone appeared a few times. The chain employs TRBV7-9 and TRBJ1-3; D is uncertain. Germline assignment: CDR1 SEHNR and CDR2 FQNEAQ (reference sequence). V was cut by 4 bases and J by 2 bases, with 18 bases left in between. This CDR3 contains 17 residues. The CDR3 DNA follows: TGTGCCAGCAGCTCAACCCTTAAGGACCCTGCTGGAAACACCATATATTTT. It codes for CASSSTLKDPAGNTIYF.

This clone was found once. CDR3 protein: CASRLRSGRGEQFF. The DNA of the CDR3 is TGTGCCAGCAGACTCAGGAGCGGGAGAGGTGAGCAGTTCTTC. This chain joins TRBV25-1 and TRBJ2-1, with 8 positions matching TRBD2. Germline CDR1 reads MGHDK; CDR2 reads SYGVNS. This CDR3 is built from 14 residues. V lost 6 bases and J lost 9; bases outside the gene matches: 10.

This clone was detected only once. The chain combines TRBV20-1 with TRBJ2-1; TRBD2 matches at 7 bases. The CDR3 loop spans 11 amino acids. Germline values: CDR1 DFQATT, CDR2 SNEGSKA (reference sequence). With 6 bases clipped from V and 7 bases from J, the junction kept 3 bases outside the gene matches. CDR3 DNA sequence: TGCAGTGCACGACTAGCAAATGAGCAGTTCTTC. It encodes CSARLANEQFF.

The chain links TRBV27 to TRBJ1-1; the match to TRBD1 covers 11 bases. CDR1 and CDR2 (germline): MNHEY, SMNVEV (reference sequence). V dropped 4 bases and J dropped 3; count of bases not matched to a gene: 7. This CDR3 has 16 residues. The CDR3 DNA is TGTGCCAGCAGTTCAAGGACAGGGGGCGCAGACACTGAAGCTTTCTTT. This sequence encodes CASSSRTGGADTEAFF.

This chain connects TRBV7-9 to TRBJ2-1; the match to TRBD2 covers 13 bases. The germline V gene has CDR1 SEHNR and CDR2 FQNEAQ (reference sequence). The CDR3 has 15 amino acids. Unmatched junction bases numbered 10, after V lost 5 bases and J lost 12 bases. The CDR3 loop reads CASSQGLAGRGRQFF. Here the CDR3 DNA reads TGTGCCAGCAGCCAGGGACTAGCGGGAAGGGGACGGCAGTTCTTC.

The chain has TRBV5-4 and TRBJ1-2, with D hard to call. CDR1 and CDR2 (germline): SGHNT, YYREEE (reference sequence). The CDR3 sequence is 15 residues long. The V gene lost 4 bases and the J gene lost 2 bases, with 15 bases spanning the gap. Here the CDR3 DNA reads TGTGCCAGCAGCCTAACAGCTACTGCGAACTATGGCTACACCTTC. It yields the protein CASSLTATANYGYTF.

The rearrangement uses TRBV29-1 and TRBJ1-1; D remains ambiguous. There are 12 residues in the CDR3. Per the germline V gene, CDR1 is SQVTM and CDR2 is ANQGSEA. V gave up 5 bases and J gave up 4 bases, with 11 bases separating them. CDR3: CSVIRAGTEAFF. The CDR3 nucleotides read TGCAGCGTTATCCGGGCAGGCACTGAAGCTTTCTTT.

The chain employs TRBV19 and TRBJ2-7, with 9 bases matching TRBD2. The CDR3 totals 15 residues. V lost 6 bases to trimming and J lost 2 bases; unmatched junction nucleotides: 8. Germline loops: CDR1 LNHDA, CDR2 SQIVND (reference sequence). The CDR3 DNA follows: TGTGCCAGTAGCCGAATAGCGGGAGATACCTACGAGCAGTACTTC. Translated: CASSRIAGDTYEQYF. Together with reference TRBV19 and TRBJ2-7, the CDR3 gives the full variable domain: DGGITQSPKYLFRKEGQNVTLSCEQNLNHDAMYWYRQDPGQGLRLIYYSQIVNDFQKGDIAEGYSVSREKKESFPLTVTSAQKNPTAFYLCASSRIAGDTYEQYFGPGTRLTVT.

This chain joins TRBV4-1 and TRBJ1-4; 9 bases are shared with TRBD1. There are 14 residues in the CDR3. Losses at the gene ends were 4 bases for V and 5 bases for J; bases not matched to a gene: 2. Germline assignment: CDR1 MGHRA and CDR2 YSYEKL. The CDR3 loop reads CASSRGQGNEKLFF. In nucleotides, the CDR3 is TGCGCCAGCAGCCGGGGACAGGGCAATGAAAAACTGTTTTTT.

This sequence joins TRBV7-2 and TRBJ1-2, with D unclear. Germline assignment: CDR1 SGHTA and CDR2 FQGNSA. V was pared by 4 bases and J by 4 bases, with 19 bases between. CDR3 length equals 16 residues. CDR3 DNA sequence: TGTGCCAGCAGCTCACTCCATCGTCAGTCCATCTATGGCTACACCTTC. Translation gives CASSSLHRQSIYGYTF.